Below are 16 T cell receptor beta chains sequenced from a single sample in a study of control samples from healthy donors and cancer patients. Here immunoSEQ multiplex PCR was the method, and the copy in TCRdb shows in-frame clones only, minus some. The repertoire holds roughly 150,000 clones, with roughly nine tenths as singletons. The sample taken for sequencing was blood. All receptors derive from a young man in good health.

The chain combines TRBV6-5 with TRBJ2-4; D is unresolved. The V end was cut by 6 bases, the J end by 12 bases, with 24 bases between. CDR1 is MNHEY and CDR2 is SVGAGI in the germline V gene. The CDR3 is 15 amino acids. CDR3 sequence: CASSQYGGQISGQYF. DNA for the CDR3: TGTGCCAGCAGCCAGTATGGCGGCCAGATCTCTGGTCAGTACTTC.

This clone came up once. The chain is built from TRBV9 and TRBJ1-5; TRBD1 aligns across 8 bases. With V trimmed by 3 bases and J by 6 bases, 11 bases remained unmatched. This CDR3 spans 16 amino acids. Germline V CDR1 and CDR2: SGDLS, YYNGEE. The CDR3 coding sequence is TGTGCCAGCAGCGCAACGACAGGGGATATGGGTCAGCCCCAGCATTTT. It yields the protein CASSATTGDMGQPQHF.

This chain uses TRBV19 with TRBJ2-1, with D possibly matching TRBD2 (5 bases). The CDR3 spans 13 residues. With 3 bases removed from V and 6 bases from J, the gap between germline ends came to 9 bases. Germline V gives CDR1 LNHDA, CDR2 SQIVND (reference sequence). The CDR3: CASSIGLANEQFF. CDR3 bases: TGTGCCAGTAGTATCGGCCTAGCCAATGAGCAGTTCTTC.

This chain uses TRBV5-1 with TRBJ2-3; D is unclear. V was shortened by 0 bases and J by 6 bases, with 5 bases between the two germline ends. The germline V gene has CDR1 SGHRS and CDR2 YFSETQ. This CDR3 is built from 12 residues. The CDR3 loop is CASSLAGDTQYF. The CDR3 region has the DNA TGCGCCAGCAGCTTGGCCGGGGATACGCAGTATTTT.

This clone is medium-sized. The V gene is TRBV4-3, the J gene TRBJ1-2, with no clear D. From germline, CDR1 is LGHNA and CDR2 YSLEER. V lost 4 bases and J lost 4, with 16 bases in between. The CDR3 length is 15 residues. As DNA, the CDR3 is TGCGCCAGCAGCCGAGCGCGAGGTTCTAGCTATGGCTACACCTTC. Translating gives CASSRARGSSYGYTF.

The rearrangement uses TRBV6-2 or TRBV6-3 and TRBJ2-4; 13 bases agree with TRBD2. Germline V lookup: CDR1 MNHEY, CDR2 SVGEGT. V dropped 3 bases and J dropped 0; count of bases not matched to a gene: 5. The CDR3 runs 18 residues. The CDR3 DNA follows: TGTGCCAGCAGTTATGGGACTAGCGGGGTGCTAGCCAAAAACATTCAGTACTTC. This translates into CASSYGTSGVLAKNIQYF.

J is TRBJ1-1 and V is TRBV6-5; D gene uncertain. Germline V gene sequence: CDR1 MNHEY, CDR2 SVGAGI. The length of the CDR3 is 14 residues. The V end was cut by 0 bases, the J end by 7 bases, with 12 bases between. The CDR3 DNA is TGTGCCAGCAGTTACTCGATAGGGCAAAGTGAAGCTTTCTTT. This sequence encodes CASSYSIGQSEAFF.

This clone came up once. The gene calls are TRBV19 and TRBJ2-3, with TRBD2 identical over 11 bases. This CDR3 has 15 residues. V shed 5 bases and J 4 bases; nucleotides not matched to a gene: 5. CDR1 is LNHDA, CDR2 SQIVND, per germline (reference sequence). The CDR3 DNA reads as TGTGCCAGTAGTTTCCCTAGCGGGGGGCCAGATACGCAGTATTTT. Translation: CASSFPSGGPDTQYF.

This sequence joins TRBV7-8 and TRBJ2-2; D may match TRBD1 or TRBD2 (6 bases each). The CDR3 runs 14 residues. Trimming pared 1 base from V and 14 bases from J, leaving 17 bases between. Germline CDR1 and CDR2: SGHVS and FQNEAQ. The CDR3 region has the DNA TGTGCCAGCAGCTTAGGGGGAGCGAGGGGGGCCCTGTTTTTT. Amino acids: CASSLGGARGALFF.

The rearrangement joins TRBV5-4 to TRBJ1-2; possibly TRBD1 for D (6 bases). Deletions cut 4 bases from V and 3 bases from J, with 16 bases between. The V gene's germline CDR1 is SGHNT and CDR2 YYREEE (reference sequence). The CDR3 covers 15 residues. The CDR3 DNA is TGTGCCAGCAGCCCATTACAGGGAGGTGACTATGGCTACACCTTC. Translated: CASSPLQGGDYGYTF.

The chain carries TRBV7-4 and TRBJ1-5, with D possibly being TRBD1 (6 bases). This CDR3 contains 18 residues. CDR1 and CDR2 (germline): SGHVT, SQSDAQ. V dropped 9 bases and J dropped 9 bases, with 33 bases sitting between them. CDR3 DNA: TGTGCCAGGATCCCCCCTTCTTCGGGCAGGGGAACCTGGCGGCCCCAGCATTTT. Translation: CARIPPSSGRGTWRPQHF.

The gene calls are TRBV5-1 and TRBJ2-3; D is unresolved. Trimming cost V 2 bases and J 5 bases, with 18 bases left between them. Per germline, CDR1 SGHRS and CDR2 YFSETQ. This CDR3 is 16 amino acids long. CDR3 sequence reads: CASSLTVTPSGDTQYF. As DNA, the CDR3 is TGCGCCAGCAGCTTAACCGTGACACCTTCGGGAGATACGCAGTATTTT.

J is TRBJ2-1 and V is TRBV9, with 9 bases lining up with TRBD2. CDR3 length equals 15 residues. Germline-derived CDR1 and CDR2 are SGDLS and YYNGEE. V shed 4 bases and J 7 bases; nucleotides not matched to a gene: 9. The CDR3, as DNA: TGTGCCAGCAGCCCCCCTGCGGGGGGGCAGAATGAGCAGTTCTTC. Translated, it gives CASSPPAGGQNEQFF.

This sequence joins TRBV27 and TRBJ2-7, with 7 bases matching TRBD1. Germline V gene sequence: CDR1 MNHEY, CDR2 SMNVEV (reference sequence). The trim removed 5 bases at V and 2 bases at J, leaving 6 bases unmatched. The CDR3 runs to 14 residues. The CDR3 loop reads CASSPGQTAYEQYF. The CDR3, as DNA: TGTGCCAGCAGTCCGGGACAGACGGCCTACGAGCAGTACTTC.

The V and J genes are TRBV18 and TRBJ2-7, with a weak D call TRBD1 (5 bases). V dropped 3 bases and J dropped 1 base, with 10 bases sitting between them. Germline V gives CDR1 KGHSH, CDR2 LQKENI. The CDR3 spans 14 residues. The CDR3 loop is CASSPGQGSYEQYF. The DNA for the CDR3 is TGTGCCAGCTCACCGGGGCAGGGATCCTACGAGCAGTACTTC.

The genes are TRBV24-1 and TRBJ1-5; no firm D call. The germline V gene has CDR1 KGHDR and CDR2 SFDVKD. The CDR3 totals 13 residues. Trimming removed 6 bases at V and 3 bases at J, with 8 bases between. CDR3 residues: CATSRSANQPQHF. DNA for the CDR3: TGTGCCACCAGTCGGAGCGCCAATCAGCCCCAGCATTTT.